This paragraph reports one TCR beta chain. Its cognate antigen is unknown. T cells were sequenced at a targeted depth of 1 in 200,000 to 1 in 1 million. Data came from immunoSEQ multiplex PCR; TCRdb stores just in-frame clones and leaves some out. The top ten hold 20% of the sample, which has 40,000 to 55,000 clones, around four fifths seen once. The sample comes from a study of cytotoxic CD8 clonotypes in ibrutinib-treated CLL. Overall study context: Results showed 25 or so partial and 2 complete responses; following median about 68 months, approximately 14 remained remitted, roughly twelve advanced. Study outcomes and limitations: Baseline values of clonality outstripped age-matched healthy donors and followed circulating CD8+ T-cell counts.

Germline CDR1 reads SGHAT; CDR2 reads FQNNGV. V shed 5 bases, J shed 5 bases, and the junction held 12 bases outside the gene matches. CDR3 length: 15 amino acids. The receptor was isolated from a human donor with chronic lymphocytic leukemia. Sequenced here: PBMCs, sampled after 24 months of ibrutinib treatment. The V and J genes are TRBV11-2 and TRBJ2-7; 7 bases are a match to TRBD2. The CDR3 DNA sequence: TGTGCCAGCAGCCCCCTAGCGGTTAACACCCACGAGCAGTACTTC. It specifies CASSPLAVNTHEQYF.